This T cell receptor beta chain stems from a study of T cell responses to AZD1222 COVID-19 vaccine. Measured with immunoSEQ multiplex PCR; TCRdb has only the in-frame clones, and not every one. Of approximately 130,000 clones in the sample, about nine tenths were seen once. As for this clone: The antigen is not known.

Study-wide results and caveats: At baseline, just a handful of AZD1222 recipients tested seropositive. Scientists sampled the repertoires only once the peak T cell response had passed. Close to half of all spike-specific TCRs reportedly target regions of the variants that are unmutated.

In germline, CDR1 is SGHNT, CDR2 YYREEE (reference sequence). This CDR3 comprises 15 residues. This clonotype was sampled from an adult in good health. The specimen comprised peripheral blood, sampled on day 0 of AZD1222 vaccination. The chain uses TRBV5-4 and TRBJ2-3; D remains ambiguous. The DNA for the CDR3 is TGTGCTACAACTCCGGGCCTTAGCCGGGCAGATACGCAGTATTTT. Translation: CATTPGLSRADTQYF.